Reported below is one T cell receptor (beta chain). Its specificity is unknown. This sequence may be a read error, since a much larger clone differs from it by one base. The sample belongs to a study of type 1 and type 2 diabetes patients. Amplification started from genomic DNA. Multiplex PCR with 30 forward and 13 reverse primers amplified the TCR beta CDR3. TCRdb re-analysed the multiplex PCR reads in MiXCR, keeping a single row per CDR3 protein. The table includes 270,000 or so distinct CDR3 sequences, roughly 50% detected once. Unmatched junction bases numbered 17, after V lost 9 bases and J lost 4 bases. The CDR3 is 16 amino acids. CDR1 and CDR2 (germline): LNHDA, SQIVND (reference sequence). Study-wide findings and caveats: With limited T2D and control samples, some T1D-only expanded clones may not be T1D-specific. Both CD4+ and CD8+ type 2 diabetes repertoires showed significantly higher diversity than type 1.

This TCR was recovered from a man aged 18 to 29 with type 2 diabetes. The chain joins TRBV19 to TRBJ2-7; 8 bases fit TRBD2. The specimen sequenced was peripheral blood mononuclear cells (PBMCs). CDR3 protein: CARSPSSAGGLYEQYF. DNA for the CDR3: TGTGCCAGAAGTCCGTCTAGTGCGGGAGGCCTATACGAGCAGTACTTC.